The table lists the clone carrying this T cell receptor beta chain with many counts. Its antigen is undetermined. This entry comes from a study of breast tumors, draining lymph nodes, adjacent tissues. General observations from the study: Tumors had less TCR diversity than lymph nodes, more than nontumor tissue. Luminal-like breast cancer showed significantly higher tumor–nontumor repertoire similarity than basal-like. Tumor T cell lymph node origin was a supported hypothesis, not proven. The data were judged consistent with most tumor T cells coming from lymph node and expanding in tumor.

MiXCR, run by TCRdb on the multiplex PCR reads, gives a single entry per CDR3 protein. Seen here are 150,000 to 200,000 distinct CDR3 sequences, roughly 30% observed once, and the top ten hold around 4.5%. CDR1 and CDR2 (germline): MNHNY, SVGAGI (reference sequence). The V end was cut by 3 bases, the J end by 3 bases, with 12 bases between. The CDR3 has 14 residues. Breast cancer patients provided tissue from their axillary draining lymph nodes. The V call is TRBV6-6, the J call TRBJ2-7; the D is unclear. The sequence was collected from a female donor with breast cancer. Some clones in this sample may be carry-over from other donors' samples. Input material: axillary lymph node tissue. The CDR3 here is CASSYVVSYYEQYF. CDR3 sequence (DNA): TGTGCCAGCAGTTATGTGGTCAGCTACTACGAGCAGTACTTC.